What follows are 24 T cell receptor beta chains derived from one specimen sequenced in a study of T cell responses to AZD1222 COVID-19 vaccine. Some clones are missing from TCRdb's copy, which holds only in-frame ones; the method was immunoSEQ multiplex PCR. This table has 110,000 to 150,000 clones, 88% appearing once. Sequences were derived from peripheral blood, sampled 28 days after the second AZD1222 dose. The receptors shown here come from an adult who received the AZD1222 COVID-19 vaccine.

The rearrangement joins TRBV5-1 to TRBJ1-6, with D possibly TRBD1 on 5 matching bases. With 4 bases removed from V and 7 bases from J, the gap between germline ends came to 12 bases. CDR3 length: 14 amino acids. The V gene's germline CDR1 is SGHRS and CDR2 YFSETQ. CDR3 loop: CASSQVTVNSPLHF. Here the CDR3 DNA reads TGCGCCAGCAGCCAAGTGACAGTCAATTCACCCCTCCACTTT. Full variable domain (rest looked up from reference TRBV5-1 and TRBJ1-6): KAGVTQTPRYLIKTRGQQVTLSCSPISGHRSVSWYQQTPGQGLQFLFEYFSETQRNKGNFPGRFSGRQFSNSRSEMNVSTLELGDSALYLCASSQVTVNSPLHFGNGTRLTVT.

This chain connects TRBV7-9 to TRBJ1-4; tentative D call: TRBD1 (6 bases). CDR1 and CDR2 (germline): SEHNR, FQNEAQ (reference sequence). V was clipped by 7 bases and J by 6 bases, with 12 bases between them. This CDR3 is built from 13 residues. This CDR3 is CASNGAGDEKLFF. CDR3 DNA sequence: TGTGCCAGCAACGGCGCAGGGGATGAAAAACTGTTTTTT.

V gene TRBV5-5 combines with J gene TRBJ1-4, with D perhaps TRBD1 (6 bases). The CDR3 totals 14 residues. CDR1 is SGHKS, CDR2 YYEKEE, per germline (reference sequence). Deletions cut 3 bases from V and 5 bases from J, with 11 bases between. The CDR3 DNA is TGTGCCAGCAGCTCGACAAGGGGGAATGAAAAACTGTTTTTT. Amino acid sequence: CASSSTRGNEKLFF.

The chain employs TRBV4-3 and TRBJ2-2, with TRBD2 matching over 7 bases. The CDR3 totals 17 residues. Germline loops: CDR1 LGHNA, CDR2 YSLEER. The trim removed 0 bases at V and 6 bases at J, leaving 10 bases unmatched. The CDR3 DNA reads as TGCGCCAGCAGCCAAGAGGCGAGACTAGCAGGCGCCGGGGAGCTGTTTTTT. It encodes CASSQEARLAGAGELFF.

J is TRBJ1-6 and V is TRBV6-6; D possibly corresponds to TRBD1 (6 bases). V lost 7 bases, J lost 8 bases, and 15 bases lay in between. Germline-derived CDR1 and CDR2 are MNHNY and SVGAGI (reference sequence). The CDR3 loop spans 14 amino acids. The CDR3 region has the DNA TGTGCCAGCACCCCGGGGGCCCGGCATTCACCCCTCCACTTT. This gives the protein CASTPGARHSPLHF.

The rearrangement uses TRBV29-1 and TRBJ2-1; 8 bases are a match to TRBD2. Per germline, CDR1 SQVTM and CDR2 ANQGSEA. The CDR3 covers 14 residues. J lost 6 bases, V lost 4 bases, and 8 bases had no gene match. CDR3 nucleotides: TGCAGCGTTGGGGGGACTAGTGGGGTCAATGAGCAGTTCTTC. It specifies CSVGGTSGVNEQFF.

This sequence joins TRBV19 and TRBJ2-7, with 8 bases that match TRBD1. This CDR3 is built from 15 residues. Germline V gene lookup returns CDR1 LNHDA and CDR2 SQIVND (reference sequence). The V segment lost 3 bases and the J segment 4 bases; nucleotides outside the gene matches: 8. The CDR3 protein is CASSINANRGYEQYF. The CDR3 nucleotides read TGTGCCAGTAGTATCAACGCGAACAGGGGGTACGAGCAGTACTTC.

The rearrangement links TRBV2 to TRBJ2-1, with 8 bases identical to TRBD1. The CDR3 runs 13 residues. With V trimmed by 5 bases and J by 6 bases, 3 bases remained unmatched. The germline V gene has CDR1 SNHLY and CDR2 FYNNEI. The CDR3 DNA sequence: TGTGCCAGCAGTTCGGGACAGGTCAATGAGCAGTTCTTC. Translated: CASSSGQVNEQFF.

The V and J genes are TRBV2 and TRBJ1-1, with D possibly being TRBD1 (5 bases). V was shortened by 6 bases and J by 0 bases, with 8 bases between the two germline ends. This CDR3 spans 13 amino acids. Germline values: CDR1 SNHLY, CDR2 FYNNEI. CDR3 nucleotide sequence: TGTGCCAGCAGGAAGGGGATGAACACTGAAGCTTTCTTT. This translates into CASRKGMNTEAFF. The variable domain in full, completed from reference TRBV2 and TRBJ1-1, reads EPEVTQTPSHQVTQMGQEVILRCVPISNHLYFYWYRQILGQKVEFLVSFYNNEISEKSEIFDDQFSVERPDGSNFTLKIRSTKLEDSAMYFCASRKGMNTEAFFGQGTRLTVV.

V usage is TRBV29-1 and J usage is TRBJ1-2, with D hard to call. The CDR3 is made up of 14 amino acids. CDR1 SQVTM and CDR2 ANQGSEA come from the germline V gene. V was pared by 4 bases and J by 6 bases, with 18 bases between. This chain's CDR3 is CSVGLSVVGNGYTF. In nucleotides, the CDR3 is TGCAGCGTTGGTCTTAGTGTGGTAGGGAATGGCTACACCTTC.

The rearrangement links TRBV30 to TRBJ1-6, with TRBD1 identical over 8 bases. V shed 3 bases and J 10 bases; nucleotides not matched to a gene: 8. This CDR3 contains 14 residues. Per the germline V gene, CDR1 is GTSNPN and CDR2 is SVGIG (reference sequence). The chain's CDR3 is CAWREGQGGSPLHF. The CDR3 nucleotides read TGTGCCTGGAGAGAAGGACAGGGAGGGTCACCCCTCCACTTT.

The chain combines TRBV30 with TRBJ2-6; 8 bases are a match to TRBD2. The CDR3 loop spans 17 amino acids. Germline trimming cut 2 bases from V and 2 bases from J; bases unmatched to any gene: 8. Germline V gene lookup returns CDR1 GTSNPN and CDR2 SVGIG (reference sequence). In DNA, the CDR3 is TGTGCCTGGAGTCGGCGTCGGGGGGGGCCTGGGGCCAACGTCCTGACTTTC. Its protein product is CAWSRRRGGPGANVLTF.

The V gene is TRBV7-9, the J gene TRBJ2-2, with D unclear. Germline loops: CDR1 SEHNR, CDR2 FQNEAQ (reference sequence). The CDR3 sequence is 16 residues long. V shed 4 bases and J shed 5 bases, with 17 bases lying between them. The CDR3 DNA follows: TGTGCCAGCAGCTCACCAACACCTAGTACGACCGGGGAGCTGTTTTTT. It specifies CASSSPTPSTTGELFF.

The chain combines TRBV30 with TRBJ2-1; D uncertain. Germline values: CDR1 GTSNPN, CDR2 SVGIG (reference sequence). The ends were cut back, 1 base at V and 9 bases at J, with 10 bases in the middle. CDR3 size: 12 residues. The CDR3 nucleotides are TGTGCCTGGAGTGCTCGAGTGCTTGAGCAGTTCTTC. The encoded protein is CAWSARVLEQFF.

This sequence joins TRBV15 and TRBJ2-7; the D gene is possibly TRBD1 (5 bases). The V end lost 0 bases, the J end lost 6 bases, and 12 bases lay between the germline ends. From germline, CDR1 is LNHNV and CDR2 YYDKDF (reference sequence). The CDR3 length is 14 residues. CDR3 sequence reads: CATSREKGRGEQYF. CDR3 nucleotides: TGTGCCACCAGCAGAGAAAAGGGGCGCGGCGAGCAGTACTTC.

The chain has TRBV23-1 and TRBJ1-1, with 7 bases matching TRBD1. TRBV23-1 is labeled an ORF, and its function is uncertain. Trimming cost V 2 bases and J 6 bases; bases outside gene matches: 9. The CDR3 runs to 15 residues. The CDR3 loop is CASSQVQGQGAEAFF. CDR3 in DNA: TGCGCCAGCAGTCAAGTACAGGGGCAGGGGGCTGAAGCTTTCTTT.

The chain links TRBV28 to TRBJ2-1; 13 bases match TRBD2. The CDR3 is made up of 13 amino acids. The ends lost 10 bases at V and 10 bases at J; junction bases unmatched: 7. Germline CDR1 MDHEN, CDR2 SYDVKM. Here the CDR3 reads CATRTSGSREQFF. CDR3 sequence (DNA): TGTGCCACTCGGACTAGCGGGAGTCGAGAGCAGTTCTTC.

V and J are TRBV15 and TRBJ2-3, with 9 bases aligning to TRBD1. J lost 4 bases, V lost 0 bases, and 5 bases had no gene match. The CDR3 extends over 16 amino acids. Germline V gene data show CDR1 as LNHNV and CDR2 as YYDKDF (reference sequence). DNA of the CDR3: TGTGCCACCAGCAGAGACGGGGGACAGGGCTCAGATACGCAGTATTTT. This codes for CATSRDGGQGSDTQYF.

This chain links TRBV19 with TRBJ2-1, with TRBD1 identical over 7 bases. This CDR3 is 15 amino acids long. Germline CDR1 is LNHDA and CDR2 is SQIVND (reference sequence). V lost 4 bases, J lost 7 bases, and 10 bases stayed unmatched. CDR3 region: CASSTHGDSLNEQFF. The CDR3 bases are TGTGCCAGTAGTACTCACGGGGACAGTCTAAATGAGCAGTTCTTC.

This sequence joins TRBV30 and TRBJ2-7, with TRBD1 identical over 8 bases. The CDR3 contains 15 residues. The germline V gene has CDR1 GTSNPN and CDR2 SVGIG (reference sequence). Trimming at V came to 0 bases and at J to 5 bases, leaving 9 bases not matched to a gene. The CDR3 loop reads CAWSVGSRGPNEQYF. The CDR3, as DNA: TGTGCCTGGAGTGTTGGGAGCAGGGGGCCGAACGAGCAGTACTTC. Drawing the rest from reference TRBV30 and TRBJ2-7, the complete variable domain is SQTIHQWPATLVQPVGSPLSLECTVEGTSNPNLYWYRQAAGRGLQLLFYSVGIGQISSEVPQNLSASRPQDRQFILSSKKLLLSDSGFYLCAWSVGSRGPNEQYFGPGTRLTVT.

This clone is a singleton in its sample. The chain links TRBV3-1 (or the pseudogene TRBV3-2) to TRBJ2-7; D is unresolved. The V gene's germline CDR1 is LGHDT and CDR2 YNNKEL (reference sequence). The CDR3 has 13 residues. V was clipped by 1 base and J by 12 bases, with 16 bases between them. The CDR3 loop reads CASSQAGIPRPYF. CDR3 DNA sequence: TGTGCCAGCAGCCAAGCAGGAATACCCCGGCCGTACTTC.

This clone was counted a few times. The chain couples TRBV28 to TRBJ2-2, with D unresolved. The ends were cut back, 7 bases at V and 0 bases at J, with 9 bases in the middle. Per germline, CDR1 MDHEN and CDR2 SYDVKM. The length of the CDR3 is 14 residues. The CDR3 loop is CASMAVANTGELFF. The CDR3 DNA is TGTGCCAGCATGGCGGTGGCGAACACCGGGGAGCTGTTTTTT.

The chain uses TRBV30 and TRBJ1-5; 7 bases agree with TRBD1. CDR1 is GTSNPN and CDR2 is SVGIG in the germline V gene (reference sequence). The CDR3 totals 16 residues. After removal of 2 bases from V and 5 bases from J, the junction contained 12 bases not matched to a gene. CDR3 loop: CAWSRGGGAGDQPQHF. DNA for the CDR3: TGTGCCTGGAGTAGGGGAGGGGGCGCGGGAGATCAGCCCCAGCATTTT.

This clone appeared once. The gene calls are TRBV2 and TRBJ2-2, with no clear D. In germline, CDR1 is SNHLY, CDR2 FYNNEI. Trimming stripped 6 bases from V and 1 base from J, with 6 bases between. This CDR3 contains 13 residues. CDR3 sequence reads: CASSRENTGELFF. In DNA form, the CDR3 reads TGTGCCAGCAGCAGAGAGAACACCGGGGAGCTGTTTTTT.